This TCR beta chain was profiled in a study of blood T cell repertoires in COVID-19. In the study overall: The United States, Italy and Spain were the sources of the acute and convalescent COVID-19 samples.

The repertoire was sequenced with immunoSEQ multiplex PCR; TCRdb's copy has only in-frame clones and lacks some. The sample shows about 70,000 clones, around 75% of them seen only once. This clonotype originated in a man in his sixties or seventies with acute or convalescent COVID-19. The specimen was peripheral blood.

The DNA for the CDR3 is TGCAGCCTCTGGGACAGGGCAAGGAACAATGAGCAGTTCTTC. It is translated as CSLWDRARNNEQFF. V is TRBV29-1 and J is TRBJ2-1; 9 bases map to TRBD1. With V trimmed by 8 bases and J by 5 bases, 10 bases remained unmatched. The CDR3 consists of 14 residues. CDR1 and CDR2 from the germline V gene are SQVTM and ANQGSEA.